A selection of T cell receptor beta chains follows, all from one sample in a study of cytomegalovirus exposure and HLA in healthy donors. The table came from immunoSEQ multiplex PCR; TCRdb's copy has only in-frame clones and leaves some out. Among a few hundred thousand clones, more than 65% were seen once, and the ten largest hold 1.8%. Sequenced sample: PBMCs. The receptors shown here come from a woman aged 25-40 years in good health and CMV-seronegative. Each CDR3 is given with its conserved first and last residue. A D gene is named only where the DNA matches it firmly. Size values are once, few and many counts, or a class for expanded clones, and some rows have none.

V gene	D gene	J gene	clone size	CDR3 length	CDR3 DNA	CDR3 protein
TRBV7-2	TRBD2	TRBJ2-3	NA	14	TGTGCCAGCAGCTTATTAGGACTAGGCGGTACGCAGTATTTT	CASSLLGLGGTQYF
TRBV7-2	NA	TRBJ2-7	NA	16	TGTGCCAGCAGCTTAGAATTGGCTAGGGGTTCGAACGAGCAGTACTTC	CASSLELARGSNEQYF
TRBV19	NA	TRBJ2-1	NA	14	TGTGCCAGTAGTATAGATATAACGGGCAATGAGCAGTTCTTC	CASSIDITGNEQFF
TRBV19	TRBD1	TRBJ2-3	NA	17	TGTGCCAGTAGTATAGCCACAGGGGCTTCTAGCACAGATACGCAGTATTTT	CASSIATGASSTDTQYF
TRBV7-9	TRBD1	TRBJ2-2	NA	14	TGTGCCAGCACTTGGACAGGGGGAAGGGTGGAGCTGTTTTTT	CASTWTGGRVELFF
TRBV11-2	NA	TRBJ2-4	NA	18	TGTGCCAGCAGCTTAAACCCCGGGACTCAGCTAGCCAAAAACATTCAGTACTTC	CASSLNPGTQLAKNIQYF
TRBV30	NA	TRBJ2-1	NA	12	TGTGCCTGGAGTGTAAAGGGGGATGAGCAGTTCTTC	CAWSVKGDEQFF
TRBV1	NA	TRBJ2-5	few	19	TGCACCAGCAGCCAAGTGAAGCTAGCGGGACCGAATTACCAAGAGACCCAGTACTTC	CTSSQVKLAGPNYQETQYF
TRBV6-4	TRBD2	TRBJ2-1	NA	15	TGTGCCAGCAGTGAGGAAGCGGGAGGGTCCAATGAGCAGTTCTTC	CASSEEAGGSNEQFF
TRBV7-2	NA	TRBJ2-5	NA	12	TGTGCCAGCAGCTCTTTTTCGGAGACCCAGTACTTC	CASSSFSETQYF
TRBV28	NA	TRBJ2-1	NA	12	TGTGCCAGCAGTTTAAACTATTTTGAGCAGTTCTTC	CASSLNYFEQFF
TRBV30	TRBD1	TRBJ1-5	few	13	TGTGGCTGCGACAGGGGATTCAATAAGCCCCAGCATTTT	CGCDRGFNKPQHF
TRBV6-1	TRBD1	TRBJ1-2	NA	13	TGTGCCAGCAATGCAGGGGGCGTCTATGGCTACACCTTC	CASNAGGVYGYTF
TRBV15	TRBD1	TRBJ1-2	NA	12	TGTGCCACCAGGACGGACAGGGGTGGCTACACCTTC	CATRTDRGGYTF
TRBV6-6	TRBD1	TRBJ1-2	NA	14	TGTGCCAGCAGTTTCCCTGACAGGGACTATGGCTACACCTTC	CASSFPDRDYGYTF
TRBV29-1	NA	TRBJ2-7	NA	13	TGCAGCGCGTGGGACAATCTGCGGTACGAGCAGTACTTC	CSAWDNLRYEQYF
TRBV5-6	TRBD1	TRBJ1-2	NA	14	TGTGCCAGCAGCTTGGCCGGACAGGGTGATGGCTACACCTTC	CASSLAGQGDGYTF
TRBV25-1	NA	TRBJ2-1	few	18	TGTGCCATCAGTGAATATTTCCAGGGCAGGGGCGCCTTCGATGAGCAGTTCTTC	CAISEYFQGRGAFDEQFF
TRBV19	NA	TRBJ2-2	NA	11	TGTGCCAGTAGATACTCCGGGGAGCTGTTTTTT	CASRYSGELFF
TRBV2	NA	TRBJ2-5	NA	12	TGTGCCAGCAGGGTGGGCGGGCAGACCCAGTACTTC	CASRVGGQTQYF
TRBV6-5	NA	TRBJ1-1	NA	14	TGTGCCAGCAGTTCCGGTATCATGAACACTGAAGCTTTCTTT	CASSSGIMNTEAFF
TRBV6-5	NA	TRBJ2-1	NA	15	TGTGCCAGCAGTGGTCGCGGGGTGACCTACAATGAGCAGTTCTTC	CASSGRGVTYNEQFF
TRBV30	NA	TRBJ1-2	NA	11	TGTGCCTGGAGCGACAGAGACGGCTACACCTTC	CAWSDRDGYTF
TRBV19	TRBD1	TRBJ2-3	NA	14	TGTGCCAGTAGTAGACAGGGGGCTACAGATACGCAGTATTTT	CASSRQGATDTQYF
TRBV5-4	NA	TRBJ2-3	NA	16	TGTGCCAGCAGCTTGGCTCTAGGACTGAGCACAGATACGCAGTATTTT	CASSLALGLSTDTQYF
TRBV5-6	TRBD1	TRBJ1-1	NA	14	TGTGCCAGCAGCTCCGGGACAGGAACCACTGAAGCTTTCTTT	CASSSGTGTTEAFF
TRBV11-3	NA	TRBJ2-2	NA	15	TGTGCCAGCAGCCCCGGCATAGCGTACACCGGGGAGCTGTTTTTT	CASSPGIAYTGELFF
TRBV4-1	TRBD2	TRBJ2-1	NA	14	TGCGCCAGCAGCCATCCCAGCGGGATAGATGAGCAGTTCTTC	CASSHPSGIDEQFF
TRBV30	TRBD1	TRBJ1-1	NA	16	TGTGCCTGGAGTCCCCTCGGACAGGGAGCAAAAGGGAAAGCTTTCTTT	CAWSPLGQGAKGKAFF
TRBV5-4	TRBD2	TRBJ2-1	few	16	TGTGCCAGCAGCTTGGTAGTAGCGGGAGGGAACAATGAGCAGTTCTTC	CASSLVVAGGNNEQFF
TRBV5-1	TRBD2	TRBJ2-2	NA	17	TGCGCCAGCAGCTTGTATAGCGGGGGCCTGAACACCGGGGAGCTGTTTTTT	CASSLYSGGLNTGELFF
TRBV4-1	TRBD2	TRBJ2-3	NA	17	TGCGCCAGCAGCCAACGGACTAGCGGGAGACGCACAGATACGCAGTATTTT	CASSQRTSGRRTDTQYF
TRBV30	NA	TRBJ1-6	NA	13	TGTGCCTGGAGTAGGACAGAGAATTCACCCCTCCACTTT	CAWSRTENSPLHF
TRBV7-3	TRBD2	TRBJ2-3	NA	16	TGTGCCAGCAGCTCGTTTAGCGGGATGAGCACAGATACGCAGTATTTT	CASSSFSGMSTDTQYF
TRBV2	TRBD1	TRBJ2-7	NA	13	TGTGCCAGCTTCCGGGACAGGGGCAACGAGCAGTACTTC	CASFRDRGNEQYF
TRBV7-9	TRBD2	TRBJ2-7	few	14	TGTGCCAGCAGCTTCTCGGGGGGCTCCTACGAGCAGTACTTC	CASSFSGGSYEQYF
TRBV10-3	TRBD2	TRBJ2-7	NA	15	TGTGCCATCAGTGGGGGGACTAGCGGCACCTACGAGCAGTACTTC	CAISGGTSGTYEQYF
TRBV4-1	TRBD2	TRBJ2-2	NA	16	TGCGCCAGCAGCCAACCGAGCGGGAGGAACACCGGGGAGCTGTTTTTT	CASSQPSGRNTGELFF
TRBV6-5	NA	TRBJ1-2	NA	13	TGTGCCACCCTACTGGGAGGAGGGGTAAGCTACACCTTC	CATLLGGGVSYTF
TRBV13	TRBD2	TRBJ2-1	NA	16	TGTGCCAGCAGCCGATTCCGGGACCTTCTAGCGGATGAGCAGTTCTTC	CASSRFRDLLADEQFF
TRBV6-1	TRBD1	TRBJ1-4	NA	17	TGTGCCAGCAGTGCCGGCGGACAGGGGCCCTCTAATGAAAAACTGTTTTTT	CASSAGGQGPSNEKLFF
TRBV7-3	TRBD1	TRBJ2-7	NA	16	TGTGCCAGCAGCTTAGTTTCCGAGACAGGGGGCTACGAGCAGTACTTC	CASSLVSETGGYEQYF
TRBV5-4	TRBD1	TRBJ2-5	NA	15	TGTGCCAGCAGCTCCGGTGTAGGGGGCGGGGAGACCCAGTACTTC	CASSSGVGGGETQYF
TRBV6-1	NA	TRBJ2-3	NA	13	TGTGCCAGCAGACCTCCGAGCGGTAATACGCAGTATTTT	CASRPPSGNTQYF
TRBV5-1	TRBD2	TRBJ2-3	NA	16	TGCGCCAGCAGCTTCATGACTAGCGGGGGCACAGATACGCAGTATTTT	CASSFMTSGGTDTQYF